Following are 24 T cell receptor beta chains from one sample sequenced in a study of blood T cells in healthy people across ages. A sample-barcoded 5' primer and a J-beta primer mix were used in a second PCR of roughly 6 to 11 cycles. TCRdb reanalysed the 5' RACE reads using MiXCR and keeps one entry per CDR3 protein. Among under 2 million distinct CDR3 sequences listed, approximately 32% were seen once. Sequencing was done on a sample of blood. Every receptor here comes from a woman in her 30s in good health.

This chain's CDR3 is CASSEFASHLRGEQYF. In nucleotides, the CDR3 is TGCGCCAGCAGTGAGTTCGCTAGCCACCTGAGAGGCGAGCAGTACTTC. The V and J genes are TRBV10-2 and TRBJ2-4, with D tentatively TRBD2 (5 bases). The DNA end favors TRBJ2-7, so the J call may be wrong. The CDR3 is 16 residues long. CDR1 and CDR2 from the germline V gene are WSHSY and SAAADI.

V is TRBV12-5 and J is TRBJ2-1, with 7 bases that match TRBD1. The CDR3 spans 14 residues. The V gene's germline CDR1 is LGHNT and CDR2 FRNRAP. The V gene end was trimmed by 1 base and the J gene end by 8 bases; junction bases not matched to a gene: 5. CDR3 DNA: TGTGCTAGTGGTTTGGGCGACAGGGAGTATGAGCAGTTCTTC. Its translation: CASGLGDREYEQFF.

V is TRBV5-1 and J is TRBJ2-1; 13 bases match TRBD2. V trimming: 4 bases; J trimming: 9 bases; junction bases outside the gene matches: 7. The germline gives CDR1 SGHRS, CDR2 YFSETQ. The CDR3 covers 15 residues. CDR3 sequence: CASSPRTSGRSEQFF. The DNA for the CDR3 is TGCGCCAGCAGCCCTCGGACTAGCGGGAGAAGTGAGCAGTTCTTC.

This clonotype was seen more than once but under ten times. The chain uses TRBV5-1 and TRBJ2-7; TRBD1 matches at 7 bases. V lost 6 bases to trimming and J lost 1 base; unmatched junction nucleotides: 7. This CDR3 region has 14 residues. Germline-derived CDR1 and CDR2 are SGHRS and YFSETQ. CDR3 loop: CASNPLQGSYEQYF. The CDR3 nucleotides read TGCGCCAGCAACCCGCTACAGGGGTCCTACGAGCAGTACTTC.

The genes are TRBV4-1 and TRBJ2-1; D possibly uses TRBD1 or TRBD2 (5 bases each). The CDR3 consists of 16 residues. Looked up from germline, CDR1 is MGHRA and CDR2 is YSYEKL. V was pared by 0 bases and J by 1 base, with 10 bases between. CDR3: CASSQDARESYNEQFF. Written as DNA, the CDR3 is TGCGCCAGCAGCCAAGATGCCAGGGAGTCCTACAATGAGCAGTTCTTC.

V and J are TRBV5-5 and TRBJ2-7; possibly TRBD1 for D (5 bases). Germline-derived CDR1 and CDR2 are SGHKS and YYEKEE (reference sequence). This CDR3 spans 13 amino acids. V lost 0 bases and J lost 12, with 16 bases in between. The CDR3 region has the DNA TGTGCCAGCAGCTTGGGGTCAGGGCTGTTAGGGTACTTC. Residues: CASSLGSGLLGYF.

The J gene is TRBJ1-2, the V gene TRBV20-1; possible D gene TRBD1, 5 bases. Germline V CDR1 and CDR2: DFQATT, SNEGSKA (reference sequence). V was trimmed by 3 bases and J by 4 bases, leaving 15 bases between them. This CDR3 comprises 14 residues. The CDR3: CSASQGDPFYGYTF. CDR3 DNA sequence: TGCAGTGCTAGTCAGGGAGACCCTTTCTATGGCTACACCTTC.

The table lists this clonotype with a few counts. CDR3: CASSPAGTPLGTQYF. The CDR3 DNA reads as TGTGCCAGCAGTCCGGCCGGGACGCCACTGGGGACCCAGTACTTC. This sequence joins TRBV12-3 or TRBV12-4 and TRBJ2-5; the D call may be TRBD1 or TRBD2 (5 bases each). The CDR3 totals 15 residues. The V and J ends lost 5 bases and 7 bases respectively, with 20 bases between them.

The chain links TRBV7-9 to TRBJ2-7, with no clear D. The V end was cut by 1 base, the J end by 1 base, with 8 bases between. This CDR3 comprises 14 residues. The V gene's germline CDR1 is SEHNR and CDR2 FQNEAQ (reference sequence). The CDR3 region is CASSLGAKSYEQYF. CDR3 coding DNA: TGTGCCAGCAGCTTAGGCGCAAAATCCTACGAGCAGTACTTC.

CDR3 sequence: CASSAQEVHTEAFF. Here the CDR3 DNA reads TGTGCCAGCAGTGCCCAAGAGGTCCACACTGAAGCTTTCTTT. The genes are TRBV25-1 and TRBJ1-1; D gene unclear. CDR3 length: 14 residues. Deletions cut 4 bases from V and 3 bases from J, with 12 bases between. The germline V gene encodes CDR1 MGHDK and CDR2 SYGVNS. The whole variable domain, filled in from reference TRBV25-1 and TRBJ1-1, reads EADIYQTPRYLVIGTGKKITLECSQTMGHDKMYWYQQDPGMELHLIHYSYGVNSTEKGDLSSESTVSRIRTEHFPLTLESARPSHTSQYLCASSAQEVHTEAFFGQGTRLTVV.

The chain uses TRBV7-2 and TRBJ1-1; possibly TRBD1 for D (5 bases). The CDR3 runs to 14 residues. Trimming removed 2 bases at V and 4 bases at J, with 11 bases between. The V gene's germline CDR1 is SGHTA and CDR2 FQGNSA. The CDR3 here is CASSLTRDGTEAFF. CDR3 sequence (DNA): TGTGCCAGCAGCTTAACGAGGGACGGCACTGAAGCTTTCTTT.

The V gene is TRBV5-5, the J gene TRBJ2-5; 10 bases are shared with TRBD2. Unmatched junction bases numbered 7, after V lost 0 bases and J lost 5 bases. Germline V gene sequence: CDR1 SGHKS, CDR2 YYEKEE (reference sequence). This CDR3 spans 16 amino acids. The CDR3 is CASSLASGSGGETQYF. The CDR3 DNA reads TGTGCCAGCAGCTTGGCTAGCGGGAGTGGGGGGGAGACCCAGTACTTC.

V usage is TRBV27 and J usage is TRBJ1-1; no clear D gene. The CDR3 consists of 12 residues. V was shortened by 5 bases and J by 11 bases, with 15 bases between the two germline ends. CDR1 MNHEY and CDR2 SMNVEV come from the germline V gene (reference sequence). This CDR3 is CASSLPGGPAFF. CDR3 coding DNA: TGTGCCAGCAGTCTACCAGGAGGGCCGGCTTTCTTT.

This clonotype turned up a few times. The chain uses TRBV20-1 and TRBJ2-3; D ambiguous. Trimming stripped 7 bases from V and 6 bases from J, with 11 bases between. Germline CDR1 is DFQATT and CDR2 is SNEGSKA (reference sequence). The CDR3 consists of 11 residues. In DNA, the CDR3 is TGCAGTGTCTATGACTCGGATACGCAGTATTTT. Translation gives CSVYDSDTQYF.

This rearrangement joins TRBV27 to TRBJ2-5; TRBD2 matches 13 bases. Per germline, CDR1 MNHEY and CDR2 SMNVEV (reference sequence). The CDR3 contains 15 residues. The ends lost 5 bases at V and 7 bases at J; junction bases unmatched: 7. This CDR3 reads CASSPRWTSGGTQYF. In nucleotides, the CDR3 is TGTGCCAGCAGTCCCCGGTGGACTAGCGGGGGGACCCAGTACTTC.

This clonotype was detected only once. This rearrangement joins TRBV11-2 to TRBJ2-2, with 9 bases fitting TRBD2. Per the germline V gene, CDR1 is SGHAT and CDR2 is FQNNGV. V dropped 6 bases and J dropped 5; count of bases not matched to a gene: 4. CDR3 length: 14 residues. CDR3 in amino acids: CASRKRGDTGELFF. DNA for the CDR3: TGTGCCAGCAGGAAGCGGGGGGATACCGGGGAGCTGTTTTTT. Complete variable domain (other parts from reference TRBV11-2 and TRBJ2-2): EAGVAQSPRYKIIEKRQSVAFWCNPISGHATLYWYQQILGQGPKLLIQFQNNGVVDDSQLPKDRFSAERLKGVDSTLKIQPAKLEDSAVYLCASRKRGDTGELFFGEGSRLTVL.

V is TRBV4-2 and J is TRBJ1-2; 7 bases align to TRBD1. The CDR3 runs to 17 residues. Germline lookup yields CDR1 LGHNA and CDR2 YNFKEQ. J was trimmed by 6 bases and V by 5 bases; bases with no gene match: 18. CDR3 loop: CASSLRRQGLGYDGYTF. CDR3 bases: TGTGCCAGCAGCTTACGCCGACAGGGCCTGGGGTATGATGGCTACACCTTC.

V gene TRBV2 combines with J gene TRBJ2-1; no definite D call. The CDR3 length is 11 residues. Germline-derived CDR1 and CDR2 are SNHLY and FYNNEI. The V and J ends lost 3 bases and 8 bases respectively, with 5 bases between them. DNA of the CDR3: TGTGCCAGCAGTGATAACGATGAGCAGTTCTTC. It specifies CASSDNDEQFF.

This clonotype was counted a few times. The chain joins TRBV5-6 to TRBJ1-5; unclear D gene. The germline gives CDR1 SGHDT, CDR2 YYEEEE. V lost 4 bases to trimming and J lost 7 bases, with 12 bases between them. This CDR3 contains 13 residues. The CDR3 spells CASSKAREQPQHF. The CDR3, as DNA: TGTGCCAGCAGCAAGGCGAGGGAGCAGCCCCAGCATTTT.

V usage is TRBV25-1 and J usage is TRBJ1-6; D is ambiguous. The CDR3 is 13 residues long. Germline CDR1 is MGHDK and CDR2 is SYGVNS. Deletions cut 5 bases from V and 7 bases from J, with 9 bases between. CDR3 loop: CASSPIGNSPLHF. The CDR3, as DNA: TGTGCCAGCAGTCCGATCGGCAATTCACCCCTCCACTTT.

This clonotype was seen a few times. CDR3 loop: CASSLALTSGSTDTQYF. The CDR3 nucleotides are TGTGCCAGCAGCTTAGCGCTTACTAGCGGGAGCACAGATACGCAGTATTTT. This chain connects TRBV7-9 to TRBJ2-3, with 9 nucleotides matching TRBD2. V lost 0 bases and J lost 0; bases outside the gene matches: 4. CDR1 and CDR2 from the germline V gene are SEHNR and FQNEAQ (reference sequence). This CDR3 is built from 17 residues.

The chain uses TRBV30 and TRBJ2-2; TRBD1 aligns across 9 bases. The CDR3 runs 15 residues. Unmatched junction bases numbered 8, after V lost 2 bases and J lost 7 bases. Germline CDR1 is GTSNPN and CDR2 is SVGIG (reference sequence). The CDR3 DNA is TGTGCCTGGAGTACGGGACAGGGAGATAGCGGGGAGCTGTTTTTT. This gives the protein CAWSTGQGDSGELFF.

This sequence joins TRBV29-1 and TRBJ2-3; 7 bases are a match to TRBD2. The CDR3 length is 15 residues. J gave up 2 bases and V 7 bases, and 12 bases lay outside the gene matches. Per germline, CDR1 SQVTM and CDR2 ANQGSEA. This CDR3 is CSGSPGDYYTDTQYF. In nucleotides, the CDR3 is TGCAGCGGGAGCCCCGGGGACTACTACACAGATACGCAGTATTTT.

Worth noting for this clonotype: A read error may be the cause here, since a much bigger clone is one base away. The chain is built from TRBV20-1 and TRBJ2-7; no definite D call. The CDR3 sequence is 12 residues long. V dropped 5 bases and J dropped 6 bases, with 14 bases sitting between them. The germline CDR1 and CDR2 sequences are DFQATT and SNEGSKA (reference sequence). The CDR3 sequence is CSASRQVCEQYF. The CDR3 DNA sequence: TGCAGTGCTTCCAGACAAGTCTGCGAGCAGTACTTC.